This is a list of T cell receptor beta chains from one sample in a study of T-cell reconstitution after alpha-beta-depleted transplantation in children. Via MiXCR, TCRdb re-called the PCR reads, giving one row per CDR3 protein. The table lists fewer than 550,000 distinct CDR3 sequences, 10% to 12% of them singletons. The sequencing here drew on PBMCs, mostly from graft donor cells, taken 180 days after TCRalphabeta/CD19-depleted stem cell transplant. These receptors were collected from a female patient aged 2-9 years who had a stem cell transplant for aplastic anemia, so the T cells may come from the graft donor. Both conserved end residues are part of each CDR3. The D gene is left open where the match is weak. Where a row states a size, it is once, few, many or the class of an expanded clone; other rows omit it.

d_gene: NA; j_gene: TRBJ2-2; abundance: many; v_gene: TRBV6-1; len: 15; CDR3aa: CASRTTGLGRGELFF; CDR3nt: TGTGCCAGCAGGACTACGGGGCTCGGCAGGGGGGAGCTGTTTTTT
d_gene: TRBD2; j_gene: TRBJ2-7; abundance: NA; v_gene: TRBV11-1; len: 16; CDR3aa: CASSRGTSGNAMGQYF; CDR3nt: TGTGCCAGCAGCCGCGGGACTAGCGGTAACGCTATGGGGCAGTACTTC
d_gene: TRBD2; j_gene: TRBJ2-5; abundance: many; v_gene: TRBV5-1; len: 14; CDR3aa: CASSFGGAGETQYF; CDR3nt: TGCGCCAGCAGCTTCGGGGGGGCCGGAGAGACCCAGTACTTC
d_gene: NA; j_gene: TRBJ2-1; abundance: NA; v_gene: TRBV7-8; len: 15; CDR3aa: CASSPTRISYNEQFF; CDR3nt: TGTGCCAGCAGTCCCACTCGGATCTCCTACAATGAGCAGTTCTTC
d_gene: TRBD1; j_gene: TRBJ2-3; abundance: NA; v_gene: TRBV29-1; len: 16; CDR3aa: CSVDRDRGSRTDTQYF; CDR3nt: TGCAGCGTTGATCGGGACAGGGGGAGCCGAACAGATACGCAGTATTTT
d_gene: NA; j_gene: TRBJ2-1; abundance: NA; v_gene: TRBV27; len: 13; CDR3aa: CASSWGGAPEQFF; CDR3nt: TGTGCCAGCAGTTGGGGTGGGGCTCCTGAGCAGTTCTTC
d_gene: TRBD1; j_gene: TRBJ2-5; abundance: NA; v_gene: TRBV5-1; len: 18; CDR3aa: CASSEGTGGGVLFETQYF; CDR3nt: TGCGCCAGCAGCGAAGGGACAGGGGGCGGTGTTTTATTTGAGACCCAGTACTTC
d_gene: TRBD1; j_gene: TRBJ1-5; abundance: NA; v_gene: TRBV19; len: 12; CDR3aa: CASGDRVKPQHF; CDR3nt: TGTGCCAGTGGGGACAGGGTGAAGCCCCAGCATTTT
d_gene: NA; j_gene: TRBJ2-3; abundance: NA; v_gene: TRBV15; len: 18; CDR3aa: CATSLYRQGRSGTDTQYF; CDR3nt: TGTGCCACCAGCCTCTACAGGCAAGGACGCTCTGGCACAGATACGCAGTATTTT
d_gene: TRBD2; j_gene: TRBJ2-1; abundance: few; v_gene: TRBV29-1; len: 13; CDR3aa: CSVASGRAHEQFF; CDR3nt: TGCAGCGTTGCTAGCGGGAGGGCCCATGAGCAGTTCTTC
d_gene: TRBD2; j_gene: TRBJ2-1; abundance: NA; v_gene: TRBV20-1; len: 15; CDR3aa: CSVLIGLAGVYEQFF; CDR3nt: TGCAGTGTCCTGATAGGGCTAGCGGGAGTTTATGAGCAGTTCTTC
d_gene: NA; j_gene: TRBJ1-5; abundance: few; v_gene: TRBV6-2/TRBV6-3; len: 13; CDR3aa: CASSYPNGQPQHF; CDR3nt: TGTGCCAGCAGTTACCCGAATGGTCAGCCCCAGCATTTT
d_gene: NA; j_gene: TRBJ2-3; abundance: NA; v_gene: TRBV20-1; len: 14; CDR3aa: CSARLASGTDTQYF; CDR3nt: TGCAGTGCTAGATTGGCTAGCGGCACAGATACGCAGTATTTT
d_gene: TRBD1; j_gene: TRBJ1-2; abundance: few; v_gene: TRBV20-1; len: 14; CDR3aa: CSPGTGNTLLGYTF; CDR3nt: TGCAGTCCCGGGACAGGGAATACCCTTCTCGGCTACACCTTC
d_gene: NA; j_gene: TRBJ1-3; abundance: NA; v_gene: TRBV6-5; len: 15; CDR3aa: CASSYAFLTGNTIYF; CDR3nt: TGTGCCAGCAGTTACGCGTTTCTTACTGGAAACACCATATATTTT
d_gene: TRBD1; j_gene: TRBJ2-4; abundance: many; v_gene: TRBV5-1; len: 14; CDR3aa: CASSFGDRATIQYF; CDR3nt: TGCGCCAGCAGCTTCGGGGACAGGGCAACAATTCAGTACTTC
d_gene: TRBD1; j_gene: TRBJ1-2; abundance: few; v_gene: TRBV12-3/TRBV12-4; len: 14; CDR3aa: CASRGQLGSDGYTF; CDR3nt: TGTGCCAGCAGGGGACAGCTAGGATCAGATGGCTACACCTTC
d_gene: NA; j_gene: TRBJ1-2; abundance: many; v_gene: TRBV9; len: 13; CDR3aa: CASSADSPHGYTF; CDR3nt: TGTGCCAGCAGCGCGGACAGCCCTCATGGCTACACCTTC
d_gene: NA; j_gene: TRBJ1-6; abundance: NA; v_gene: TRBV20-1; len: 17; CDR3aa: CSARDRDRSSYNSPLHF; CDR3nt: TGCAGTGCTAGAGATAGGGACCGTAGCTCCTATAATTCACCCCTCCACTTT
d_gene: NA; j_gene: TRBJ2-3; abundance: few; v_gene: TRBV7-2; len: 14; CDR3aa: CASSSLFSTDTQYF; CDR3nt: TGTGCCAGCAGCTCTCTTTTTAGCACAGATACGCAGTATTTT
d_gene: NA; j_gene: TRBJ1-5; abundance: many; v_gene: TRBV5-1; len: 15; CDR3aa: CASSLRPDSNQPQHF; CDR3nt: TGCGCCAGCAGCTTGAGGCCAGATAGCAATCAGCCCCAGCATTTT
d_gene: TRBD2; j_gene: TRBJ2-1; abundance: many; v_gene: TRBV5-1; len: 17; CDR3aa: CASSWGLAGVGYNEQFF; CDR3nt: TGCGCCAGCAGCTGGGGACTAGCGGGAGTCGGCTACAATGAGCAGTTCTTC
d_gene: NA; j_gene: TRBJ2-5; abundance: few; v_gene: TRBV12-3/TRBV12-4; len: 16; CDR3aa: CASSPSDSIVRETQYF; CDR3nt: TGTGCCAGCAGCCCTTCCGACAGCATTGTAAGAGAGACCCAGTACTTC
d_gene: NA; j_gene: TRBJ1-2; abundance: few; v_gene: TRBV25-1; len: 17; CDR3aa: CASSEYYTDSDSYGYTF; CDR3nt: TGTGCCAGCAGTGAATACTATACGGACTCGGACAGCTATGGCTACACCTTC
d_gene: TRBD2; j_gene: TRBJ2-1; abundance: few; v_gene: TRBV12-3/TRBV12-4; len: 16; CDR3aa: CASSSLRRELLYEQFF; CDR3nt: TGTGCCAGCAGTTCCCTTCGGCGGGAGCTTTTGTATGAGCAGTTCTTC
d_gene: TRBD1; j_gene: TRBJ1-2; abundance: NA; v_gene: TRBV7-9; len: 16; CDR3aa: CASSLAETGHLYGYTF; CDR3nt: TGTGCCAGCAGCTTAGCCGAGACAGGGCACCTTTATGGCTACACCTTC
d_gene: NA; j_gene: TRBJ1-1; abundance: many; v_gene: TRBV29-1; len: 13; CDR3aa: CSASSGGYTEAFF; CDR3nt: TGCAGCGCATCTTCGGGGGGTTACACTGAAGCTTTCTTT
d_gene: NA; j_gene: TRBJ2-4; abundance: many; v_gene: TRBV9; len: 16; CDR3aa: CASSTRASIDKNIQYF; CDR3nt: TGTGCCAGCAGCACTCGCGCGTCCATTGACAAAAACATTCAGTACTTC
d_gene: NA; j_gene: TRBJ2-7; abundance: few; v_gene: TRBV27; len: 13; CDR3aa: CASSLLRNYEQYF; CDR3nt: TGTGCCAGCAGTTTATTAAGAAACTACGAGCAGTACTTC
d_gene: NA; j_gene: TRBJ2-4; abundance: NA; v_gene: TRBV6-2/TRBV6-3; len: 17; CDR3aa: CASSHPLEIIAKNIQYF; CDR3nt: TGTGCCAGCAGTCACCCACTCGAAATTATAGCCAAAAACATTCAGTACTTC
d_gene: NA; j_gene: TRBJ1-1; abundance: few; v_gene: TRBV3-1; len: 18; CDR3aa: CASSQSVGEGRRNTEAFF; CDR3nt: TGTGCCAGCAGCCAAAGTGTTGGGGAGGGACGTAGAAACACTGAAGCTTTCTTT
d_gene: NA; j_gene: TRBJ2-3; abundance: NA; v_gene: TRBV29-1; len: 9; CDR3aa: CSVEPTQYF; CDR3nt: TGCAGCGTTGAACCCACGCAGTATTTT
d_gene: TRBD1; j_gene: TRBJ2-1; abundance: NA; v_gene: TRBV27; len: 15; CDR3aa: CASSFRQGSGNEQFF; CDR3nt: TGTGCCAGCAGTTTCAGACAGGGGTCGGGCAATGAGCAGTTCTTC
d_gene: NA; j_gene: TRBJ1-5; abundance: many; v_gene: TRBV9; len: 14; CDR3aa: CASSVTDTNQPQHF; CDR3nt: TGTGCCAGCAGCGTGACTGACACAAATCAGCCCCAGCATTTT
d_gene: NA; j_gene: TRBJ2-3; abundance: few; v_gene: TRBV7-8; len: 16; CDR3aa: CASSLVLASSTDTQYF; CDR3nt: TGTGCCAGCAGCTTAGTGTTGGCCTCTAGCACAGATACGCAGTATTTT
d_gene: NA; j_gene: TRBJ2-2; abundance: NA; v_gene: TRBV20-1; len: 14; CDR3aa: CSATGPLNTGELFF; CDR3nt: TGCAGTGCGACGGGCCCCCTCAACACCGGGGAGCTGTTTTTT
d_gene: NA; j_gene: TRBJ2-7; abundance: NA; v_gene: TRBV6-1; len: 14; CDR3aa: CASSEGRRPGEQYF; CDR3nt: TGTGCCAGCAGTGAAGGCAGGCGCCCTGGGGAGCAGTACTTC
d_gene: TRBD2; j_gene: TRBJ2-3; abundance: NA; v_gene: TRBV19; len: 16; CDR3aa: CASSMFAGGSGDTQYF; CDR3nt: TGTGCCAGTAGTATGTTCGCGGGAGGGTCGGGGGATACGCAGTATTTT
d_gene: NA; j_gene: TRBJ1-5; abundance: many; v_gene: TRBV7-9; len: 14; CDR3aa: CASSFSGDTQPQHF; CDR3nt: TGTGCCAGCAGCTTTTCAGGGGACACTCAGCCCCAGCATTTT
d_gene: TRBD1; j_gene: TRBJ2-1; abundance: NA; v_gene: TRBV28; len: 12; CDR3aa: CASSLWDRGQLF; CDR3nt: TGTGCCAGCAGTTTATGGGACAGGGGGCAGCTCTTC
d_gene: NA; j_gene: TRBJ2-5; abundance: few; v_gene: TRBV28; len: 15; CDR3aa: CASSLRNTRRETQYF; CDR3nt: TGTGCCAGCAGTTTACGGAACACCCGCCGGGAGACCCAGTACTTC
d_gene: NA; j_gene: TRBJ1-2; abundance: few; v_gene: TRBV25-1; len: 15; CDR3aa: CASSEWGARDYGYTF; CDR3nt: TGTGCCAGCAGTGAATGGGGGGCGCGTGACTATGGCTACACCTTC
d_gene: NA; j_gene: TRBJ2-1; abundance: few; v_gene: TRBV6-5; len: 14; CDR3aa: CASSYRGIYNEQFF; CDR3nt: TGTGCCAGCAGTTACAGGGGGATCTACAATGAGCAGTTCTTC
d_gene: NA; j_gene: TRBJ2-2; abundance: many; v_gene: TRBV7-6; len: 16; CDR3aa: CASSLQTSTNTGELFF; CDR3nt: TGTGCCAGCAGCCTTCAGACATCCACGAACACCGGGGAGCTGTTTTTT
d_gene: TRBD2; j_gene: TRBJ2-1; abundance: NA; v_gene: TRBV20-1; len: 15; CDR3aa: CSARELAGGPQRQFF; CDR3nt: TGCAGTGCTAGGGAACTAGCGGGAGGGCCTCAGCGGCAGTTCTTC
d_gene: NA; j_gene: TRBJ2-4; abundance: NA; v_gene: TRBV10-3; len: 13; CDR3aa: CAISGASGNIQYF; CDR3nt: TGTGCCATCAGTGGTGCATCTGGAAACATTCAGTACTTC
d_gene: TRBD2; j_gene: TRBJ2-1; abundance: many; v_gene: TRBV20-1; len: 19; CDR3aa: CSARPTSGSYPISYNEQFF; CDR3nt: TGCAGTGCTAGGCCCACTAGCGGGAGCTACCCGATCTCCTACAATGAGCAGTTCTTC
d_gene: NA; j_gene: TRBJ2-7; abundance: few; v_gene: TRBV29-1; len: 14; CDR3aa: CSVEDQWGWGEQYF; CDR3nt: TGCAGCGTTGAAGATCAGTGGGGGTGGGGCGAGCAGTACTTC
d_gene: NA; j_gene: TRBJ1-6; abundance: many; v_gene: TRBV12-3/TRBV12-4; len: 15; CDR3aa: CASRRGIGYNSPLHF; CDR3nt: TGTGCCAGCAGAAGAGGAATTGGCTATAATTCACCCCTCCACTTT
d_gene: TRBD2; j_gene: TRBJ2-1; abundance: NA; v_gene: TRBV5-1; len: 15; CDR3aa: CASSLDGSGSYEQFF; CDR3nt: TGCGCCAGCAGCTTGGATGGTAGCGGGAGCTATGAGCAGTTCTTC
d_gene: NA; j_gene: TRBJ2-4; abundance: many; v_gene: TRBV28; len: 15; CDR3aa: CASSLVGGAKNIQYF; CDR3nt: TGTGCCAGCAGTTTAGTAGGGGGGGCCAAAAACATTCAGTACTTC
d_gene: NA; j_gene: TRBJ2-7; abundance: NA; v_gene: TRBV7-9; len: 11; CDR3aa: CATDSSYEQYF; CDR3nt: TGTGCCACGGACAGCTCCTACGAGCAGTACTTC
d_gene: NA; j_gene: TRBJ2-1; abundance: NA; v_gene: TRBV7-2; len: 16; CDR3aa: CASSVPDRNPRNEQFF; CDR3nt: TGTGCCAGCAGCGTACCAGACAGGAACCCAAGGAATGAGCAGTTCTTC